The 29 T cell receptor beta chains listed next were all sequenced from one sample in a study of T cells in Graves' hyperthyroidism and ophthalmopathy. RNA transcripts provided the source from which TCR beta CDR3 regions were amplified. The TCR CDR3 was amplified in a first-round RT-PCR using the HTBI primer set. TCRdb fed the multiplex PCR reads into MiXCR, producing one record per CDR3 protein. The top ten hold more than 25% of the sample, which has a few hundred thousand distinct CDR3 sequences, less than 25% seen once. Material: blood. Receptors originate from a man younger than 35 with Graves' hyperthyroidism.

This clonotype was seen ten or more times. This chain connects TRBV28 to TRBJ1-5; the D is unclear. CDR3 length: 14 residues. Trimming shortened V by 4 bases and J by 1 base, and 8 bases separated the two germline ends. Germline CDR1 MDHEN, CDR2 SYDVKM. CDR3 amino acids: CASSWEGSNQPQHF. The CDR3 DNA reads TGTGCCAGCAGTTGGGAAGGGAGCAATCAGCCCCAGCATTTT.

This clonotype was seen at least ten times. CDR3 residues: CSASPHQNTEAFF. The CDR3 bases are TGCAGTGCTAGTCCCCACCAGAACACTGAAGCTTTCTTT. This chain connects TRBV20-1 to TRBJ1-1; D gene unclear. This CDR3 is 13 amino acids long. Looked up from germline, CDR1 is DFQATT and CDR2 is SNEGSKA (reference sequence). V lost 3 bases, J lost 1 base, and 9 bases lay in between.

Note on this clonotype: This CDR3 is missing its conserved last phenylalanine or tryptophan, likely due to a read error. The V gene is TRBV28, the J gene TRBJ1-5; D unclear. From germline, CDR1 is MDHEN and CDR2 SYDVKM. V was shortened by 8 bases and J by 0 bases, with 20 bases between the two germline ends. The CDR3 consists of 17 residues. The CDR3 DNA sequence: TGTGCCAGCGGGGATGCCAGGAAGGATTATAGCAATCAGCCCCAGCATGTT. Translated, it gives CASGDARKDYSNQPQHV.

With respect to this clonotype: Since a much larger clone is just one base distant, this may be a read error. V and J are TRBV27 and TRBJ2-7; TRBD2 aligns across 9 bases. Germline CDR1 and CDR2: MNHEY and SMNVEV (reference sequence). The CDR3 runs 15 residues. V lost 2 bases, J lost 2 bases, and 4 bases stayed unmatched. CDR3 sequence: CASSLGGGGPYEQYF. CDR3 sequence (DNA): TGTGCCAGCAGTTTAGGCGGGGGGGGACCCTACGAGCAGTACTTC.

This clonotype has a count of ten or more. V usage is TRBV7-8 and J usage is TRBJ2-7; 11 bases align to TRBD2. The CDR3 sequence is 15 residues long. Germline-derived CDR1 and CDR2 are SGHVS and FQNEAQ. Trimming took 5 bases from V and 4 from J; bases not matched to a gene: 7. The CDR3 reads CASSPTRTSGYEQYF. CDR3 in DNA: TGTGCCAGCAGCCCAACCCGGACTAGCGGGTACGAGCAGTACTTC.

This clonotype was counted many times. This chain uses TRBV12-3 or TRBV12-4 with TRBJ2-5; possible D gene TRBD1, 5 bases. There are 14 residues in the CDR3. V dropped 6 bases and J dropped 5 bases, with 16 bases sitting between them. The CDR3 spells CASSSLRVGETQYF. DNA for the CDR3: TGTGCCAGCAGCAGCCTCAGGGTAGGGGAGACCCAGTACTTC.

This clonotype showed up just a few times. CDR3 in DNA: TGCAGTGCCACCAAGACAGGGACCAACACTGAAGCTTTCTTT. Translated, it gives CSATKTGTNTEAFF. The J gene is TRBJ1-1, the V gene TRBV20-1; TRBD1 matches 7 bases. Germline-derived CDR1 and CDR2 are DFQATT and SNEGSKA (reference sequence). J lost 2 bases, V lost 6 bases, and 9 bases had no gene match. This CDR3 is built from 14 residues.

The sample holds many counts of this clonotype. It may be a read error: a sequence one base away is much more abundant. The chain recombines TRBV12-3 or TRBV12-4 with TRBJ1-5, with a weak D call TRBD1 (6 bases). The CDR3 is 15 amino acids. The CDR3 coding sequence is TGTGCCAGCAGCCTTACAGGGATCGGCAATCAGCCCCAGCGTTTT. This translates into CASSLTGIGNQPQRF.

This clonotype was detected ten times or more. CDR3: CASKEEGLGNTEAFF. In DNA form, the CDR3 reads TGTGCCAGCAAGGAGGAGGGGCTGGGGAACACTGAAGCTTTCTTT. The chain has TRBV6-5 and TRBJ1-1, with a possible D match to TRBD1 (5 bases). With 7 bases removed from V and 1 base from J, the gap between germline ends came to 16 bases. CDR3 length equals 15 residues. Germline values: CDR1 MNHEY, CDR2 SVGAGI.

The table lists this clonotype with many counts. This chain joins TRBV10-3 and TRBJ1-6; D unresolved. CDR1 ENHRY and CDR2 SYGVKD come from the germline V gene. Between the trimmed V and J ends, which lost 0 bases and 7 bases, there was a span of 10 bases. The CDR3 contains 15 residues. This CDR3 is CAISESGTGNSPLHF. The CDR3 DNA sequence: TGTGCCATCAGTGAGTCTGGTACGGGGAATTCACCCCTCCACTTT.

V usage is TRBV28 and J usage is TRBJ1-1; 11 bases are a match to TRBD1. CDR3 size: 15 residues. CDR1 is MDHEN and CDR2 is SYDVKM in the germline V gene. Trimming took 5 bases from V and 5 from J; bases not matched to a gene: 7. This CDR3 is CASSLPGTGGTEAFF. CDR3 DNA sequence: TGTGCCAGCAGTCTCCCCGGGACAGGGGGAACTGAAGCTTTCTTT. Supplemented by reference TRBV28 and TRBJ1-1, the full variable domain reads DVKVTQSSRYLVKRTGEKVFLECVQDMDHENMFWYRQDPGLGLRLIYFSYDVKMKEKGDIPEGYSVSREKKERFSLILESASTNQTSMYLCASSLPGTGGTEAFFGQGTRLTVV.

With respect to this clonotype: A read error may explain this, as a much larger clone is one base away. The chain carries TRBV12-3 or TRBV12-4 and TRBJ1-2; 8 bases agree with TRBD1. With V trimmed by 6 bases and J by 4 bases, 4 bases remained unmatched. This CDR3 spans 13 amino acids. In nucleotides, the CDR3 is TGTGCCAGCAGCGAAGACAGGGGCTATGGCTACACCTTC. Translating it yields CASSEDRGYGYTF.

This clonotype was found many times. The CDR3 bases are TGTGCCAGCAGTCTAGGACAGGGCGAAGCTTTCTTT. Encoded protein: CASSLGQGEAFF. The gene calls are TRBV6-5 and TRBJ1-1; 8 nucleotides agree with TRBD1. The CDR3 sequence is 12 residues long. Germline V gene sequence: CDR1 MNHEY, CDR2 SVGAGI. Losses at the gene ends were 5 bases for V and 8 bases for J; bases not matched to a gene: 4.

This clonotype was seen more than once but under ten times. J is TRBJ1-5 and V is TRBV6-5; 7 bases match TRBD1. Trimming at V came to 5 bases and at J to 2 bases, leaving 3 bases not matched to a gene. The CDR3 runs 14 residues. CDR1 MNHEY and CDR2 SVGAGI come from the germline V gene. This CDR3 reads CASSHDRGNQPQHF. The CDR3 coding sequence is TGTGCCAGCAGTCACGACAGGGGCAATCAGCCCCAGCATTTT.

Only a few counts were recorded for this clonotype. The chain joins TRBV4-1 to TRBJ1-6; the D is unclear. CDR3 length: 11 amino acids. V gave up 1 base and J gave up 9 bases, with 1 base separating them. Germline-derived CDR1 and CDR2 are MGHRA and YSYEKL. The CDR3 DNA reads as TGCGCCAGCAGCCAAGGTTCACCCCTCCACTTT. Translating gives CASSQGSPLHF.

The chain has TRBV30 and TRBJ1-1; the D gene is possibly TRBD1 (5 bases). The CDR3 is 14 amino acids. V lost 4 bases to trimming and J lost 0 bases, with 12 bases between them. Germline CDR1 GTSNPN, CDR2 SVGIG (reference sequence). The DNA for the CDR3 is TGTGCCTGGACCCTGGGACTGCTGAACACTGAAGCTTTCTTT. It translates to CAWTLGLLNTEAFF.

There are many counts of this clonotype. The rearrangement joins TRBV12-3 or TRBV12-4 to TRBJ2-7; possibly TRBD1 for D (6 bases). V lost 3 bases and J 2 bases, leaving 11 bases between the germline ends. This CDR3 is 14 amino acids long. CDR3 DNA sequence: TGTGCCAGCAGTTTTGGGGCAGGGGCCTACGAGCAGTACTTC. It codes for CASSFGAGAYEQYF.

The chain uses TRBV12-3 or TRBV12-4 and TRBJ2-2; D gene uncertain. The CDR3 totals 14 residues. V was shortened by 5 bases and J by 8 bases, with 15 bases between the two germline ends. CDR3 region: CASSPFQASGELFF. The CDR3 DNA sequence: TGTGCCAGCAGTCCCTTCCAGGCTTCGGGGGAGCTGTTTTTT.

This clonotype was seen repeatedly, ten times or more. The chain combines TRBV15 with TRBJ2-7; TRBD1 agrees at 7 bases. The CDR3 has 15 amino acids. Trimming took 0 bases from V and 2 from J; bases not matched to a gene: 4. Germline lookup yields CDR1 LNHNV and CDR2 YYDKDF (reference sequence). The CDR3 protein is CATSRELGTAYEQYF. DNA for the CDR3: TGTGCCACCAGCAGAGAATTGGGGACAGCCTACGAGCAGTACTTC.

The CDR3 DNA follows: TGTGCCAGCAGGGACGCGTCCCGGTATAGCAATCAGCCCCAGCATTTT. Protein: CASRDASRYSNQPQHF. The chain carries TRBV6-1 and TRBJ1-5; D remains ambiguous. The germline V and J ends were trimmed by 6 bases and 0 bases, with 15 bases remaining between them. Germline CDR1 MNHNS, CDR2 SASEGT. CDR3 length: 16 residues.

Comment on this clonotype: This may arise from a read error, as a much more abundant clone is one base away. The genes are TRBV2 and TRBJ2-7, with a tentative D call TRBD2 (7 bases). V lost 6 bases, J lost 5 bases, and 17 bases lay in between. CDR3 length: 14 amino acids. Looked up from germline, CDR1 is SNHLY and CDR2 is FYNNEI. Here the CDR3 reads CASSPLGGADEQYF. For the CDR3, the DNA is TGTGCCAGCAGCCCACTAGGGGGGGCCGACGAGCAGTACTTC.

V and J are TRBV5-1 and TRBJ2-7; 7 nucleotides line up with TRBD1. V lost 7 bases, J lost 0 bases, and 7 bases stayed unmatched. The germline gives CDR1 SGHRS, CDR2 YFSETQ. The CDR3 has 14 amino acids. CDR3 amino acids: CASHTGDSSYEQYF. In nucleotides, the CDR3 is TGCGCCAGCCATACAGGGGATAGCTCCTACGAGCAGTACTTC.

In this sample, this clonotype turned up many times. The V and J genes are TRBV6-5 and TRBJ2-5, with a tentative D call TRBD1 (6 bases). Germline CDR1 MNHEY, CDR2 SVGAGI. V gave up 2 bases and J gave up 5 bases, with 15 bases separating them. This CDR3 region has 15 residues. CDR3 sequence (DNA): TGTGCCAGCAGTTACACGGCAGGGGTAGGGGAGACCCAGTACTTC. Its translation: CASSYTAGVGETQYF.

V usage is TRBV7-6 and J usage is TRBJ1-1; TRBD1 is a possible D gene (5 bases). The germline gives CDR1 SGHVS, CDR2 FNYEAQ. The CDR3 totals 15 residues. V lost 4 bases and J 4 bases, leaving 16 bases between the germline ends. The CDR3 reads CASSSGRGYSTEAFF. DNA for the CDR3: TGTGCCAGCAGCTCAGGGAGAGGCTATAGCACTGAAGCTTTCTTT.

Ten or more counts support this clonotype. The chain is built from TRBV19 and TRBJ1-1; D unclear. V was pared by 7 bases and J by 1 base, with 28 bases between. The CDR3 extends over 19 amino acids. CDR1 is LNHDA and CDR2 is SQIVND in the germline V gene (reference sequence). For the CDR3, the DNA is TGTGCCAGTACCACTCATTTAGGCGACTCCCTGGGGTGGAACACTGAAGCTTTCTTT. Translation gives CASTTHLGDSLGWNTEAFF.

The genes are TRBV6-4 and TRBJ2-2; D is possibly TRBD1 or TRBD2 (5 bases each). V lost 8 bases and J lost 3, with 16 bases in between. Germline V CDR1 and CDR2: MRHNA, SNTAGT. The CDR3 is made up of 15 amino acids. DNA for the CDR3: TGTGCCAGCGCCGTCAGAGGGGCAGACACCGGGGAGCTGTTTTTT. Its protein product is CASAVRGADTGELFF.

Here the CDR3 DNA reads TGCGCCAGCAGCCAAGATGGACTAGCGGGGGGGCGGCAAGAGACCCAGTACTTC. Translation: CASSQDGLAGGRQETQYF. The chain has TRBV4-1 and TRBJ2-5; 15 bases agree with TRBD2. Germline CDR1 is MGHRA and CDR2 is YSYEKL. This CDR3 comprises 18 residues. With V trimmed by 0 bases and J by 2 bases, 4 bases remained unmatched.

This clonotype was seen only a few times. V usage is TRBV29-1 and J usage is TRBJ2-5; D is ambiguous. The CDR3 extends over 11 amino acids. Between the trimmed V and J ends, which lost 6 bases and 0 bases, there was a span of 5 bases. The germline V gene encodes CDR1 SQVTM and CDR2 ANQGSEA. The chain's CDR3 is CSVTDQETQYF. The CDR3 DNA reads as TGCAGCGTGACCGACCAAGAGACCCAGTACTTC.

This chain uses TRBV6-1 with TRBJ1-1; possible D gene TRBD1, 5 bases. Trimming left V 6 bases short and J 0 bases short, with 14 bases between. This CDR3 is 15 amino acids long. Germline-derived CDR1 and CDR2 are MNHNS and SASEGT. As DNA, the CDR3 is TGTGCCAGCAGCCAGCAGACAGTCTTGAACACTGAAGCTTTCTTT. Its translation is CASSQQTVLNTEAFF.